A selection of T cell receptor beta chains follows, all from one sample in a study of T cell changes during pregnancy in multiple sclerosis. Libraries were prepared by immunoSEQ multiplex PCR; TCRdb keeps only in-frame clonotypes and omits some of them. The sample holds about 110,000 clones, around 93% seen once. Specimen: peripheral blood, collected in the third trimester of pregnancy. Receptors originate from a female donor in good health, enrolled as a control in a pregnancy study. Each CDR3 is given with its conserved first and last residue. The D gene is left open where the match is weak. Clone size, where shown, is once, few, many, or a class for clones that have expanded.

abundance,v_gene,d_gene,j_gene,CDR3nt,CDR3aa
.,TRBV6-5,TRBD2,TRBJ2-7,TGTGCCAGCAGTCAGCGGGGGCGGGGCGAGCAGTACTTC,CASSQRGRGEQYF
few,TRBV19,TRBD1,TRBJ1-6,TGTGCCAGTAGTGGCGGACAGGGTTATAATTCACCCCTCCACTTT,CASSGGQGYNSPLHF
.,TRBV30,.,TRBJ1-1,TGTGCCTGGGGAACAGGGACGGGGTACACTGAAGCTTTCTTT,CAWGTGTGYTEAFF
few,TRBV30,.,TRBJ1-4,TGTGCCTGGAGTGTACCGAGGGACTGGGAAAAACTGTTTTTT,CAWSVPRDWEKLFF
.,TRBV6-9,.,TRBJ1-1,TGTGCCAGCAGAAGGCCCCGGGGGGGGGAGCACACTGAAGCTTTCTTT,CASRRPRGGEHTEAFF
.,TRBV9,.,TRBJ2-3,TGTGCCAGCAGCGCGGTCGGGCGGGGGCCAGGGAATACGCAGTATTTT,CASSAVGRGPGNTQYF
.,TRBV21-1,.,TRBJ1-1,TGTGCCAGCAGCAAAAACACGAAAAGGGACAGGGATTTAAACACTGAAGCTTTCTTT,CASSKNTKRDRDLNTEAFF
.,TRBV13,TRBD1,TRBJ2-7,TGTGCCAGCAGCACCGGGACAGGGGCAAATGAGCAGTACTTC,CASSTGTGANEQYF
once,TRBV4-2,.,TRBJ2-5,TGTGCCAGCAGCCAAAACAGGGAAGAGACCCAGTACTTC,CASSQNREETQYF
.,TRBV6-6,TRBD2,TRBJ2-7,TGTGCCAGCAGTGTGAGCCGCGGGGGGACTTTCTACGAGCAGTACTTC,CASSVSRGGTFYEQYF
.,TRBV6-5,TRBD1,TRBJ2-2,TGTGCCAGCAGAAACAGGGGGCTACGCACCGGGGAGCTGTTTTTT,CASRNRGLRTGELFF
once,TRBV19,.,TRBJ1-5,TGTGCCAGTAGTAGCCGGGACAATAATCAGCCCCAGCATTTT,CASSSRDNNQPQHF
.,TRBV5-1,.,TRBJ1-2,TGCGCCAGCACCTCAGGGTCCCCGGCCTATGGCTACACCTTC,CASTSGSPAYGYTF
.,TRBV6-5,TRBD2,TRBJ2-5,TGTGCCAGCGAGCCGGGCGGGGGAGAGACCCAGTACTTC,CASEPGGGETQYF
few,TRBV7-2,.,TRBJ1-6,TGTGCCAGCAGCTTAGGTGTCGATTCACCCCTCCACTTT,CASSLGVDSPLHF
.,TRBV4-3,TRBD1,TRBJ2-3,TGCGCCAGCAGCCACCGGACAGGGACATCTAGCACAGATACGCAGTATTTT,CASSHRTGTSSTDTQYF
.,TRBV7-9,TRBD2,TRBJ2-1,TGTGCCAGCACCGAGACTAGCGGGGAGGAAGTGCAGTTCTTC,CASTETSGEEVQFF
once,TRBV6-5,.,TRBJ1-2,TGTGCCAGCAGTTACAACAGGAACCTCTATGGCTACACCTTC,CASSYNRNLYGYTF
.,TRBV10-1,TRBD1,TRBJ2-7,TGCGCCAGCCCGGGACAGCCTAGCCTTGAGCAGTACTTC,CASPGQPSLEQYF
.,TRBV11-2,.,TRBJ2-7,TGTGCCAGCAGCATATTTACAGCCTACGAGCAGTACTTC,CASSIFTAYEQYF
.,TRBV25-1,.,TRBJ1-6,TGTGCCAGCAGCAAATTCCAGGGAGGTGGTTCACCCCTCCACTTT,CASSKFQGGGSPLHF
.,TRBV5-6,.,TRBJ1-2,TGTGCCAGCAGCTTGCACAGGTCCAAAGATGGCTACACCTTC,CASSLHRSKDGYTF
.,TRBV6-7,.,TRBJ2-5,TGTGCCAGCAGTTACAAACTAGCCCAAGAGACCCAGTACTTC,CASSYKLAQETQYF
.,TRBV6-4,.,TRBJ1-5,TGTGCCAGCAGTCAGGGCAGCGACAATCAGCCCCAGCATTTT,CASSQGSDNQPQHF
.,TRBV13,.,TRBJ1-3,TGTGCCAGCAGCTTAGGCCTAAGTATGGGAGTTCGGGGTTCTGGAAACACCATATATTTT,CASSLGLSMGVRGSGNTIYF
.,TRBV5-4,.,TRBJ1-1,TGTGCCAGCAGCTTGGCAGGGAACACTGAAGCTTTCTTT,CASSLAGNTEAFF
.,TRBV5-1,TRBD1,TRBJ2-7,TGCGCCAGCAGCTCCGGGACAGGGGGGAGCGAGCAGTACTTC,CASSSGTGGSEQYF
.,TRBV10-3,.,TRBJ1-2,TGTGCCATCAGTGAGTCGTCCGAGGGTCCGGGCTATGGCTACACCTTC,CAISESSEGPGYGYTF
.,TRBV4-3,TRBD1,TRBJ1-2,TGCGCCAGCAGCCAAGATGGGGGCAGGGGGTCCACTAACTATGGCTACACCTTC,CASSQDGGRGSTNYGYTF
.,TRBV5-1,TRBD1,TRBJ2-7,TGCGCCAGCAGCCCGTCCCGGGACAGCTCCTACGAGCAGTACTTC,CASSPSRDSSYEQYF
once,TRBV15,.,TRBJ1-1,TGTGCCACCTCGAGGGTCTTGAACACTGAAGCTTTCTTT,CATSRVLNTEAFF
.,TRBV10-3,TRBD1,TRBJ2-1,TGTGCCATCAAGCGACAGGGCCAAGACTCCTACAATGAGCAGTTCTTC,CAIKRQGQDSYNEQFF
.,TRBV27,.,TRBJ1-5,TGTGCCAGCAAACCGAGGGGGGGTCAGCCCCAGCATTTT,CASKPRGGQPQHF
.,TRBV12-5,TRBD1,TRBJ1-2,TGTGCTAGTGGTCTAGGGACAGGAATTGGCTATGGCTACACCTTC,CASGLGTGIGYGYTF
.,TRBV15,TRBD1,TRBJ1-5,TGTGCCACCAGCGGGGACAGGGAGGCCCAGCCCCAGCATTTT,CATSGDREAQPQHF
.,TRBV5-4,TRBD1,TRBJ1-1,TGTGCCAGCAGCGGGACAGGGGAAGAAGCTTTCTTT,CASSGTGEEAFF
.,TRBV5-6,.,TRBJ1-1,TGTGCCAGCAGCTTAGGGGGGGGGTACACTGAAGCTTTCTTT,CASSLGGGYTEAFF
.,TRBV28,.,TRBJ2-2,TGTGCCAGCAGTTTGGAAAGGGAGACCGGGGAGCTGTTTTTT,CASSLERETGELFF
.,TRBV4-3,.,TRBJ1-5,TGCGCCAGCAGCCCAGGGGCAGGGCCCAATCAGCCCCAGCATTTT,CASSPGAGPNQPQHF
.,TRBV7-2,.,TRBJ2-3,TGTGCCAGCAGCTTGGGGATCAGGGGTAGCACAGATACGCAGTATTTT,CASSLGIRGSTDTQYF
.,TRBV5-6,.,TRBJ2-1,TGTGCCAGCAGCTCGGGGGGCCGATCCTACAATGAGCAGTTCTTC,CASSSGGRSYNEQFF
few,TRBV27,TRBD1,TRBJ1-1,TGTGCCAGCAGGGAGGGACAGGGGGCCTACACTGAAGCTTTCTTT,CASREGQGAYTEAFF
.,TRBV20-1,.,TRBJ2-7,TGCAGTTCAGTACAGGGATACGAGCAGTACTTC,CSSVQGYEQYF
.,TRBV2,.,TRBJ2-7,TGTGCCAGCAGAGGGTTCGAGGGCCTGTACTTC,CASRGFEGLYF
.,TRBV6-4,.,TRBJ1-1,TGTGCCAGCAGTGAACCCTACAGGGCGAAGAACACTGAAGCTTTCTTT,CASSEPYRAKNTEAFF
.,TRBV4-3,.,TRBJ1-3,TGCGCCAGCAGCCCAGGAGGGTTTTCTGGAAACACCATATATTTT,CASSPGGFSGNTIYF
.,TRBV18,.,TRBJ2-5,TGTGCCAGCTCATCACAAGAGACCCAGTACTTC,CASSSQETQYF
once,TRBV9,TRBD1,TRBJ1-2,TGTGCCAGCAGCGAAACAGGGGCCAACTATGGCTACACCTTC,CASSETGANYGYTF
.,TRBV6-6,.,TRBJ1-2,TGTGCCAGCACCTTATCGACAGATAACTATGGCTACACCTTC,CASTLSTDNYGYTF
.,TRBV4-1,.,TRBJ2-3,TGCGCCAGCAGCGCCGCGGTAGCGGCGAAGACAGATACGCAGTATTTT,CASSAAVAAKTDTQYF
once,TRBV19,TRBD1,TRBJ1-4,TGTGCCAGTAGTTCTATGGGACAGCCTAATGAAAAACTGTTTTTT,CASSSMGQPNEKLFF
once,TRBV7-2,.,TRBJ1-2,TGTGCCGGCAGCTTAGCCCTATACGGTGGCTACACCTTC,CAGSLALYGGYTF
.,TRBV9,.,TRBJ1-2,TGTGCCAGCAGCTCCGTGGGCCGTAGGGGCTACACCTTC,CASSSVGRRGYTF
once,TRBV2,TRBD1,TRBJ1-5,TGTGCCAGCAGCCCCGGTGCACCCTTTACAGGGGGTTCAGGCAATCAGCCCCAGCATTTT,CASSPGAPFTGGSGNQPQHF
.,TRBV7-3,.,TRBJ2-5,TGTGCCAGCAGCTTAAGTGCAGGGAAAGAGACCCAGTACTTC,CASSLSAGKETQYF
.,TRBV5-5,.,TRBJ1-1,TGTGCCAGCAGCTTGTCGGGGGAACTGACTGAAGCTTTCTTT,CASSLSGELTEAFF
.,TRBV7-9,.,TRBJ2-1,TGTGCCAGCAGCTTAGCGGGGAGGAATGAGCAGTTCTTC,CASSLAGRNEQFF
.,TRBV4-3,.,TRBJ1-2,TGCGCCAGCAGCCAAGATGGTTACCCCCCGGACTATGGCTACACCTTC,CASSQDGYPPDYGYTF
.,TRBV19,.,TRBJ2-2,TGTGCCAGTAGTAACGGCGCGGGACTCACCGGGGAGCTGTTTTTT,CASSNGAGLTGELFF
once,TRBV30,TRBD2,TRBJ2-5,TGTGCCTGGAGTGTTATCAGCGGGGGATTCCGAGAGACCCAGTACTTC,CAWSVISGGFRETQYF